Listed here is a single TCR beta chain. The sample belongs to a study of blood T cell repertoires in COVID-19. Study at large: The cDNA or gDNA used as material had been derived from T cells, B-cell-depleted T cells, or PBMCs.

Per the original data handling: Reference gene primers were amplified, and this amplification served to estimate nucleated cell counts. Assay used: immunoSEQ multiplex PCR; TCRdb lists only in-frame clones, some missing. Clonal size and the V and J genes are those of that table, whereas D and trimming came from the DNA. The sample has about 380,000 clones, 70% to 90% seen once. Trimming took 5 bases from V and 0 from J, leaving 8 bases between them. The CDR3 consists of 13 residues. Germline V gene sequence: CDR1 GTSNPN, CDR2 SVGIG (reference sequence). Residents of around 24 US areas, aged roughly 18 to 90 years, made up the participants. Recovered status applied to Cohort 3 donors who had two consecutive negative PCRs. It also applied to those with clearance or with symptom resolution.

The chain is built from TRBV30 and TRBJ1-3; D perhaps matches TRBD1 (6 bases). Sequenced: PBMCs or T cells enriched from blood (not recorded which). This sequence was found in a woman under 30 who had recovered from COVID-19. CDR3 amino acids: CAWGQFSGNTIYF. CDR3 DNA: TGTGCCTGGGGACAGTTCTCTGGAAACACCATATATTTT.